Sequencing of this T cell receptor (beta chain) was carried out in a study of technical replicates of blood from a handful of donors. This CDR3 contains 14 residues. The V gene's germline CDR1 is LGHNA and CDR2 YNFKEQ. The V gene end was trimmed by 1 base and the J gene end by 3 bases; junction bases not matched to a gene: 3. Clones were read by immunoSEQ multiplex PCR, and TCRdb kept only the in-frame ones, dropping some. Of about 75,000 clones listed, 75% to 95% are singletons. Input material: T cells isolated from PBMCs. The chain recombines TRBV4-2 with TRBJ2-7; 7 positions match TRBD2. The receptor's source is a human donor in good health. Some clones in this sample may be carry-over from other donors' samples. The CDR3 DNA reads TGTGCCAGCAGCCAAGCTAGCGGCCACTACGAGCAGTACTTC. Protein sequence: CASSQASGHYEQYF.